The clone carrying this T cell receptor (beta chain) has more than one count but fewer than ten. The data belong to a study of T-cell reconstitution after alpha-beta-depleted transplantation in children. The CDR3 runs to 14 residues. From germline, CDR1 is SGHRS and CDR2 YFSETQ. V lost 0 bases to trimming and J lost 6 bases, with 7 bases between them. Unique molecular identifiers were incorporated into the prepared TCRbeta library. TCRdb called the PCR reads again in MiXCR, with one record for every CDR3 protein. The sample holds about 410,000 distinct CDR3 sequences, roughly 20% seen once. This chain connects TRBV5-1 to TRBJ1-6; the D gene is possibly TRBD1 (6 bases). This TCR was recovered from a human donor who donated a stem cell graft to a child with acute myeloid leukemia. The starting material was PBMCs from the stem cell graft donor, obtained from the stem cell graft. In DNA form, the CDR3 reads TGCGCCAGCAGCTTGGGAGGGGGTAATTCACCCCTCCACTTT. Its protein is CASSLGGGNSPLHF.